The rows below give T cell receptor beta chains drawn from one sample of a study of T-cell memory formation after mild COVID-19. TCRdb reprocessed the 5' RACE reads with MiXCR, giving one entry per CDR3 protein. The repertoire consists of roughly 100,000 distinct CDR3 sequences, with around 13% occurring once and the leading ten covering 27%. Sequencing was carried out using PBMCs or a T cell subset sorted from them (not recorded which). These receptors were taken from an adult woman who had mild COVID-19 (a few samples of this study predate the infection). Cell type and time point are not known. Both conserved end residues are part of each CDR3. A D gene is named only where the DNA matches it firmly. Expanded clones get a size class; other rows say once, few or many, or leave the size out.

abundance	v_gene	d_gene	j_gene	CDR3aa	CDR3nt
many	TRBV12-3/TRBV12-4	NA	TRBJ1-2	CASSLLMDYGYTF	TGTGCCAGCAGTTTACTCATGGACTATGGCTACACCTTC
NA	TRBV15	NA	TRBJ2-5	CATSRPTETQYF	TGTGCCACCAGCAGACCCACGGAGACCCAGTACTTC
few	TRBV7-9	TRBD1	TRBJ1-5	CASSLSGTGVNQPQHF	TGTGCCAGCAGCTTGTCCGGGACAGGGGTAAATCAGCCCCAGCATTTT
NA	TRBV12-3/TRBV12-4	NA	TRBJ1-2	CASSSGANYGYTF	TGTGCCAGCAGTTCGGGAGCTAACTATGGCTACACCTTC
few	TRBV7-8	TRBD1	TRBJ1-4	CASSSGTGGGEKLFF	TGTGCCAGCAGTTCCGGGACAGGGGGTGGTGAAAAACTGTTTTTT
few	TRBV7-6	TRBD1	TRBJ2-7	CASSLEFEGATGEQYF	TGTGCCAGCAGCTTAGAGTTCGAGGGGGCAACCGGCGAGCAGTACTTC
NA	TRBV29-1	NA	TRBJ1-1	CSVVLGPEAFF	TGCAGCGTTGTCCTGGGACCTGAAGCTTTCTTT
NA	TRBV9	TRBD2	TRBJ2-3	CASSGSGSGTDTQYF	TGTGCCAGCAGCGGGAGCGGGAGCGGGACAGATACGCAGTATTTT
few	TRBV29-1	TRBD2	TRBJ2-1	CSVESSGGLNEQFF	TGCAGCGTTGAATCTAGCGGAGGACTCAATGAGCAGTTCTTC
NA	TRBV6-5	NA	TRBJ2-5	CASSYSKVPILGGVETQYF	TGTGCCAGCAGTTACTCGAAAGTCCCCATTTTAGGCGGAGTAGAGACCCAGTACTTC
NA	TRBV28	TRBD1	TRBJ2-7	CASSIGQGVPYEQYF	TGTGCCAGCAGTATCGGACAGGGAGTCCCCTACGAGCAGTACTTC
NA	TRBV11-2	NA	TRBJ1-5	CASSLGLPSNQPQHF	TGTGCCAGCAGCTTAGGTCTACCGAGCAATCAGCCCCAGCATTTT
NA	TRBV24-1	NA	TRBJ1-1	CATSDPDGEAFF	TGTGCCACCAGTGACCCGGACGGTGAAGCTTTCTTT
NA	TRBV14	NA	TRBJ2-3	CASSQGDSSTDTQYF	TGTGCCAGCAGCCAAGGGGATTCTAGCACAGATACGCAGTATTTT
NA	TRBV29-1	TRBD2	TRBJ2-1	CSVEGLADNYNEQFF	TGCAGCGTTGAGGGACTAGCGGATAACTACAATGAGCAGTTCTTC
NA	TRBV6-5	NA	TRBJ1-2	CASSPGGGSLYGYTF	TGTGCCAGCAGCCCGGGGGGGGGAAGTCTCTATGGCTACACCTTC
few	TRBV29-1	NA	TRBJ1-2	CSVEERIGVVDSENQRIYGYTF	TGCAGCGTTGAAGAAAGAATCGGGGTTGTCGACAGTGAAAATCAGAGGATCTATGGCTACACCTTC
NA	TRBV7-6	NA	TRBJ2-5	CASSSERASQYF	TGTGCCAGCAGTTCCGAACGGGCGTCCCAGTACTTC